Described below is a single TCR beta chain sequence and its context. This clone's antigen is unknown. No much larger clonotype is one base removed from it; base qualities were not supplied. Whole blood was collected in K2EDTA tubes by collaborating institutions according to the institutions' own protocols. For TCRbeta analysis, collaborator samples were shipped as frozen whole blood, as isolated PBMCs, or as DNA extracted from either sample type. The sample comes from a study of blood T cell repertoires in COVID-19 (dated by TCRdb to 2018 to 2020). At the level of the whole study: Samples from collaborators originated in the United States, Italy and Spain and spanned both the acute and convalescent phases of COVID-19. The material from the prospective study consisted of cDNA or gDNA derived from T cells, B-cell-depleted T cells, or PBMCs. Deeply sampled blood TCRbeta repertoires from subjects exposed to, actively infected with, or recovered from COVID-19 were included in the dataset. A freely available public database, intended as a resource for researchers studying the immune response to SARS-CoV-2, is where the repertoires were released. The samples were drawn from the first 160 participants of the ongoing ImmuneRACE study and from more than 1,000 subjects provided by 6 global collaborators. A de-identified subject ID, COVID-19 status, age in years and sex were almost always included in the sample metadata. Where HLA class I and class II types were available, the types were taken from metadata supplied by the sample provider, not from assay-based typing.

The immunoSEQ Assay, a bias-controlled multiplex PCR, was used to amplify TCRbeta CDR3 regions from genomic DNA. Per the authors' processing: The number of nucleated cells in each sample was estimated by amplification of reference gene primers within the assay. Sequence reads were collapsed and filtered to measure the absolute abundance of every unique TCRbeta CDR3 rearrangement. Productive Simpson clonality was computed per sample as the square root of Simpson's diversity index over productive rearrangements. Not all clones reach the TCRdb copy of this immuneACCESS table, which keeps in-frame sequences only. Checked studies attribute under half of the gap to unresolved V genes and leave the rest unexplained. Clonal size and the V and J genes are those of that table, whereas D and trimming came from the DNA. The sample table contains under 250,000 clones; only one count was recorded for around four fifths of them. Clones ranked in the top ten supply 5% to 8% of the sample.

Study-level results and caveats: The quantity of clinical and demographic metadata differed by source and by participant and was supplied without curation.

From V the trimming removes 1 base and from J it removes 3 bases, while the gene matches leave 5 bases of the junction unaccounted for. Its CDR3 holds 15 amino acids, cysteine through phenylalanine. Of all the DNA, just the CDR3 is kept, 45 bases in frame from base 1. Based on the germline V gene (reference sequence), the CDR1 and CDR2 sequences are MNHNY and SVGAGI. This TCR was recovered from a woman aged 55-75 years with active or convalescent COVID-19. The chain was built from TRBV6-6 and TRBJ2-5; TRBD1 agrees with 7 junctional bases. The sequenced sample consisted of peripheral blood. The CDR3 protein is CASSYLGTVKETQYF. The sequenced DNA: TGTGCCAGCAGTTACTTAGGGACAGTCAAAGAGACCCAGTACTTC.